The rows below give T cell receptor beta chains drawn from one sample of a study of blood T cell repertoires in COVID-19. Measured with immunoSEQ multiplex PCR; TCRdb has only the in-frame clones, and not every one. The sample yields tens of thousands of clones, approximately 80% seen once. Sequencing input: peripheral blood. Receptors originate from an older man with active or convalescent COVID-19. CDR3s include the opening cysteine and the closing phenylalanine or tryptophan. D genes are given only for firm matches. Only part of the rows carry a size: once, few, many, or a class if the clone is expanded.

TRBJ2-1 | . | TRBD2 | TRBV19 | TGTGCCAGTAGTCTCTACAAAGCGGGAGGGCCGTACAATGAGCAGTTCTTC | CASSLYKAGGPYNEQFF
TRBJ2-1 | . | TRBD2 | TRBV19 | TGTGCCAGTAGTCTCCCCGGGACTAGCGACTACAATGAGCAGTTCTTC | CASSLPGTSDYNEQFF
TRBJ2-3 | . | TRBD1 | TRBV27 | TGTGCCAGCAGTGGAACCCCCGGGACAGGGGTAGGAGATACGCAGTATTTT | CASSGTPGTGVGDTQYF
TRBJ1-4 | . | TRBD1 | TRBV5-1 | TGCGCCAGCGCGTCGCAGGGGGCTGTTAATGAAAAACTGTTTTTT | CASASQGAVNEKLFF
TRBJ1-1 | . | . | TRBV5-6 | TGTGCCAGCAGCTTGCGGGGAGGGGCTTTCTTT | CASSLRGGAFF
TRBJ1-2 | . | TRBD1 | TRBV19 | TGTGCCAGTAGCCCCGGGACAGGGATGGATGGCTACACCTTC | CASSPGTGMDGYTF
TRBJ2-4 | . | TRBD2 | TRBV4-1 | TGCGCCAGCAGCCAAGAACCGACTAGCGGGAGGGCCAGAGCCAAAAACATTCAGTACTTC | CASSQEPTSGRARAKNIQYF
TRBJ2-7 | . | TRBD2 | TRBV11-2 | TGTGCCAGCAGCCCCTTTAGCGGGAGTACCTCCGAGCAGTACTTC | CASSPFSGSTSEQYF
TRBJ2-5 | . | TRBD2 | TRBV10-1 | TGCGCCAGCAGTGAGTCTAGCGGGGTCGAAGAGACCCAGTACTTC | CASSESSGVEETQYF
TRBJ1-3 | . | . | TRBV7-2 | TGTGCCAGCAGCTTAGATCCAGGGCCCGGAAACACCATATATTTT | CASSLDPGPGNTIYF
TRBJ2-1 | . | . | TRBV19 | TGTGCCAGTACCGATAGCGGATATTACAATGAGCAGTTCTTC | CASTDSGYYNEQFF
TRBJ2-3 | . | TRBD2 | TRBV28 | TGTGCCAGCAGTTCCTCCGGCAGGGGACTAGCGGGAGGAGATACGCAGTATTTT | CASSSSGRGLAGGDTQYF
TRBJ2-7 | . | . | TRBV28 | TGTGCCAGCAGTTTTGGGCCCTCAGTCGAGCAGTACTTC | CASSFGPSVEQYF
TRBJ2-1 | . | . | TRBV3-1/TRBV3-2 | TGTGCCAGCAGCCAAGACTTAGAGGATCGGGAGCAGTTCTTC | CASSQDLEDREQFF
TRBJ1-5 | few | TRBD1 | TRBV19 | TGTGCCAGTAGTATCAACCACAGGGGCGGCAATCAGCCCCAGCATTTT | CASSINHRGGNQPQHF
TRBJ1-2 | . | . | TRBV6-5 | TGTGCCAGCAGTTACCAATGGGGAGCTAACTATGGCTACACCTTC | CASSYQWGANYGYTF
TRBJ2-2 | few | TRBD1 | TRBV5-4 | TGTGCCAGCAGCAGGGACAGGGGCCTGGGCGGGGAGCTGTTTTTT | CASSRDRGLGGELFF
TRBJ1-2 | . | . | TRBV7-2 | TGTGCCAGCAGCTTAGTGGGCAGCAACCATGGCTACACCTTC | CASSLVGSNHGYTF
TRBJ1-2 | . | . | TRBV15 | TGTGCCACCAGCGGCTCCCAGCCAGGGGTCCAGGGCTACACCTTC | CATSGSQPGVQGYTF
TRBJ1-2 | few | TRBD1 | TRBV7-2 | TGTGCCAGCAGCTCCGGACAGGTGTGGTATGGCTACACCTTC | CASSSGQVWYGYTF
TRBJ2-2 | . | . | TRBV19 | TGTGCCAGTAGTATTGGGCAGGTGAACACCGGGGAGCTGTTTTTT | CASSIGQVNTGELFF
TRBJ2-7 | . | . | TRBV18 | TGTGCCAGCTCACGTGTTCAGGACTACGAGCAGTACTTC | CASSRVQDYEQYF
TRBJ2-3 | once | . | TRBV6-4 | TGTGCCAGCAGTAATCGGGGGTTCACAGATACGCAGTATTTT | CASSNRGFTDTQYF
TRBJ2-2 | . | TRBD2 | TRBV4-2 | TGTGCCAGCAGCCAAGATACGGGGACTAGCGGGGGGCTCGACGGGGAGCTGTTTTTT | CASSQDTGTSGGLDGELFF
TRBJ1-6 | . | TRBD1 | TRBV27 | TGTGCCAGCAGTTTATCGGGGACAGCCTCCTATAATTCACCCCTCCACTTT | CASSLSGTASYNSPLHF
TRBJ2-1 | . | . | TRBV7-8 | TGTGCCAGCAGCATGACAAGCGAGCAGTTCTTC | CASSMTSEQFF
TRBJ1-6 | . | TRBD1 | TRBV7-2 | TGTGCCAGCAGCCTACTGGGACAGGGAAATTCACCCCTCCACTTT | CASSLLGQGNSPLHF
TRBJ2-1 | . | . | TRBV12-3/TRBV12-4 | TGTGCCAGCTTGGGGGGTTTCTACAATGAGCAGTTCTTC | CASLGGFYNEQFF
TRBJ2-7 | many | . | TRBV30 | TGTGCCTGGAGTTCCGGCGGCTACGAGCAGTACTTC | CAWSSGGYEQYF
TRBJ2-4 | . | TRBD1 | TRBV18 | TGTGCCAGCTCACAAGAACGGACAGGGCCCATTCAGTACTTC | CASSQERTGPIQYF
TRBJ1-2 | . | TRBD1 | TRBV28 | TGTGCCAGCAGTTTAGGGGGACAGGGATCCTATGGCTACACCTTC | CASSLGGQGSYGYTF
TRBJ1-4 | once | . | TRBV6-5 | TGTGCCAGCAGTTACTCGACAGCAACTAATGAAAAACTGTTTTTT | CASSYSTATNEKLFF
TRBJ2-5 | . | . | TRBV19 | TGTGCCAGTAGTATTTACGGGGCCCAGTACTTC | CASSIYGAQYF
TRBJ1-2 | once | . | TRBV27 | TGTGCCAGCAGTCCTCGCGGAGGGGGAGGGACCACGGATGGCTACACCTTC | CASSPRGGGGTTDGYTF
TRBJ1-6 | . | TRBD1 | TRBV19 | TGTGCCAGTAGTATAGTTACAGGGGGTTCACCCCTCCACTTT | CASSIVTGGSPLHF
TRBJ1-3 | . | . | TRBV28 | TGTGCCAGCAGGTGCTCTCCAGGGTGGGGCGGAAACACCATATATTTT | CASRCSPGWGGNTIYF
TRBJ1-6 | . | . | TRBV7-8 | TGTGCCAGCAGCTTAATCGGGAGCTCCTATAATTCACCCCTCCACTTT | CASSLIGSSYNSPLHF
TRBJ1-3 | few | . | TRBV21-1 | TGTGCCAGCAGCCCACCGGGACAGGATTTCTCCTCTGGAAACACCATATATTTT | CASSPPGQDFSSGNTIYF
TRBJ2-7 | . | TRBD2 | TRBV5-6 | TGTGCCAGCAGCGCGGGACTAGCGAACGAGCAGTACTTC | CASSAGLANEQYF
TRBJ1-2 | . | TRBD1 | TRBV28 | TGTGCCAGCAGACCCGCAGGGGGGTTTAACTATGGCTACACCTTC | CASRPAGGFNYGYTF
TRBJ2-3 | . | TRBD1 | TRBV5-1 | TGCGCCAGCAGCCGACCGGGACAGGGCACAGATACGCAGTATTTT | CASSRPGQGTDTQYF
TRBJ1-3 | . | . | TRBV6-2/TRBV6-3 | TGTGCCAGCAGTTATTCGGACAAAGGAAACACCGTATATTTT | CASSYSDKGNTVYF
TRBJ2-2 | few | TRBD1 | TRBV19 | TGTGCCAGTAGTATAACAGGGGTGAAAACCGGGGAGCTGTTTTTT | CASSITGVKTGELFF
TRBJ2-7 | . | . | TRBV3-1/TRBV3-2 | TGTGCCAGCAGCCAATCGAGCTACTCCTACGAGCAGTACTTC | CASSQSSYSYEQYF
TRBJ2-3 | once | TRBD1 | TRBV6-5 | TGTGCCAGCAGCAGGACAGGGTTCGATACGCAGTATTTT | CASSRTGFDTQYF
TRBJ2-5 | . | TRBD1 | TRBV2 | TGTGCCAGCAGTGAAGTGACAGGGCAAGAGACCCAGTACTTC | CASSEVTGQETQYF
TRBJ1-2 | . | TRBD1 | TRBV5-6 | TGTGCCAGCAGCTTCAGACAGGGGGTAGGCTATGGCTACACCTTC | CASSFRQGVGYGYTF
TRBJ1-1 | . | . | TRBV4-2 | TGTGCCAGCAGCCAAGGAAGTCCAGGGTTGAACACTGAAGCTTTCTTT | CASSQGSPGLNTEAFF
TRBJ2-5 | . | TRBD1 | TRBV3-1/TRBV3-2 | TGTGCCAGCAGCCAGCTAGGGACAGGGGAAGAGACCCAGTACTTC | CASSQLGTGEETQYF
TRBJ1-2 | . | TRBD1 | TRBV5-4 | TGTGCCAGCAGCTTACAGGGGACGGGAACCTATGGCTACACCTTC | CASSLQGTGTYGYTF
TRBJ2-2 | . | TRBD2 | TRBV5-1 | TGCGCCAGCAGCTTGGTAACCGGGACTAGCGGGAGAAGCACCGGGGAGCTGTTTTTT | CASSLVTGTSGRSTGELFF
TRBJ1-2 | . | . | TRBV5-6 | TGTGCCAGCAGCTTGGGGCAGGGGAACTATGGCTACACCTTC | CASSLGQGNYGYTF
TRBJ2-1 | . | . | TRBV29-1 | TGCAGCGGACGGAACAGGGATATTTCCTACAATGAGCAGTTCTTC | CSGRNRDISYNEQFF
TRBJ2-1 | . | . | TRBV10-3 | TGTGCCACGCGTCAAGCGGAAAACAATGAGCAGTTCTTC | CATRQAENNEQFF
TRBJ2-1 | . | TRBD2 | TRBV19 | TGTGCCAGTAGTACGGCTAGCGGGAGCTCCTACAATGAGCAGTTCTTC | CASSTASGSSYNEQFF
TRBJ1-2 | . | . | TRBV2 | TGTGCCAGCGAACACCGGGACTATGGCTACACCTTC | CASEHRDYGYTF
TRBJ2-3 | . | . | TRBV5-1 | TGCGCCAGCAGCTTGGCAGGTAGCACAGATACGCAGTATTTT | CASSLAGSTDTQYF
TRBJ2-1 | . | . | TRBV6-2/TRBV6-3 | TGTGCCAGCAGTGCCCGCCGGGGGGCCTCCTACAATGAGCAGTTCTTC | CASSARRGASYNEQFF
TRBJ1-2 | . | TRBD1 | TRBV10-2 | TGCGCCAGCCGGGACAGCCCCCGGGATGGCTACACCTTC | CASRDSPRDGYTF